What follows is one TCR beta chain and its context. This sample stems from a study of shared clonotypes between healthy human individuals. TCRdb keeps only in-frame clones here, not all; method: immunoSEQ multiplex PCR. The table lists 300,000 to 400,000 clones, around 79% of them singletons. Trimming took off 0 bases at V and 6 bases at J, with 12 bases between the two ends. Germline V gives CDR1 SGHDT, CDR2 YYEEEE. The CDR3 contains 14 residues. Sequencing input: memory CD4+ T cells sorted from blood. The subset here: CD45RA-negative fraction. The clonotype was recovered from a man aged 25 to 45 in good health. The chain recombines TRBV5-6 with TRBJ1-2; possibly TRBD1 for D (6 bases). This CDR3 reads CASSLGTASNGYTF. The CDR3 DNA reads TGTGCCAGCAGCTTGGGGACAGCTTCTAATGGCTACACCTTC. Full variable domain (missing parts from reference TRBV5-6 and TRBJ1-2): DAGVTQSPTHLIKTRGQQVTLRCSPKSGHDTVSWYQQALGQGPQFIFQYYEEEERQRGNFPDRFSGHQFPNYSSELNVNALLLGDSALYLCASSLGTASNGYTFGSGTRLTVV.